This note documents a single TCR beta chain sequence. The conserved final phenylalanine or tryptophan is absent from the CDR3, which likely points to a read error. The data derive from a study of T cells in Graves' hyperthyroidism and ophthalmopathy. The germline CDR1 and CDR2 sequences are SGHRS and YFSETQ. The CDR3 has 12 amino acids. V was cut by 0 bases and J by 6 bases, with 6 bases left in between. Regions amplified from RNA transcripts were the TCR beta CDR3 regions. The study used the HTBI primer set for a first-round RT-PCR of the TCR CDR3. TCRdb recomputed calls from the multiplex PCR reads with MiXCR, one row per CDR3 protein. The sample shows about 760,000 distinct CDR3 sequences, around 40% of them seen only once.

The rearrangement links TRBV5-1 to TRBJ1-1, with D possibly being TRBD1 (6 bases). Sequencing was done on a sample of blood. This clonotype originated in a woman in her 40s with Graves' hyperthyroidism. The chain's CDR3 is CASSLEGAEAFL. The CDR3 DNA reads as TGCGCCAGCAGCTTGGAGGGGGCTGAAGCTTTCCTT.